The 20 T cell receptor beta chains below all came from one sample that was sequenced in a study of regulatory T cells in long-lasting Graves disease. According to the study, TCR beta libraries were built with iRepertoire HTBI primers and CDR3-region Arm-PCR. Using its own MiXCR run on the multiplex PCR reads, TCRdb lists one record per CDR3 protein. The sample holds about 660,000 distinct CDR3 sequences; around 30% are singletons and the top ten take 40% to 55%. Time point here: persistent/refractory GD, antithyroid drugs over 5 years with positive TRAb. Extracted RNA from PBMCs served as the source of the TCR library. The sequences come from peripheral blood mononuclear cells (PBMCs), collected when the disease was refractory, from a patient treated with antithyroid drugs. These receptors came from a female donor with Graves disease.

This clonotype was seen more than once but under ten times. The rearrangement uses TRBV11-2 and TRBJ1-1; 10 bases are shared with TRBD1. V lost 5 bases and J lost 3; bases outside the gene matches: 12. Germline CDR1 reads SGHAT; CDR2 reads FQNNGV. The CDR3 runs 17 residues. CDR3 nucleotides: TGTGCCAGCAGCAACCGGGACAGGGGTTTTATGGACACTGAAGCTTTCTTT. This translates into CASSNRDRGFMDTEAFF.

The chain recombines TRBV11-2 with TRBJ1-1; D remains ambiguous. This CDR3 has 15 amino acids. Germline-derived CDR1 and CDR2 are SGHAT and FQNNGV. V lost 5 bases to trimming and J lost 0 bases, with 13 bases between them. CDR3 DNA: TGTGCCAGCAGCGTAAGGTCGGTCGTGAACACTGAAGCTTTCTTT. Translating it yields CASSVRSVVNTEAFF.

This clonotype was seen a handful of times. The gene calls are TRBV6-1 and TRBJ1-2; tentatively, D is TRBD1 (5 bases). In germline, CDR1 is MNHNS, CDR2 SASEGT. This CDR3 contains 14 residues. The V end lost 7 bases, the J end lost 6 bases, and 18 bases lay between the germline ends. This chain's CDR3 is CASKGVGRGDGYTF. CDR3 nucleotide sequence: TGTGCCAGCAAAGGTGTAGGGCGAGGGGATGGCTACACCTTC.

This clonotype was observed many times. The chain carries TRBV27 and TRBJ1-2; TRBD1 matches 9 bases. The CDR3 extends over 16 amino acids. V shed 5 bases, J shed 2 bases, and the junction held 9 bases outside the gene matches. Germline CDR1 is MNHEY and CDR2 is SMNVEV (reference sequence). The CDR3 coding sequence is TGTGCCAGCAGTCCACCTGCCGGGACAGGGAACTATGGCTACACCTTC. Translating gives CASSPPAGTGNYGYTF.

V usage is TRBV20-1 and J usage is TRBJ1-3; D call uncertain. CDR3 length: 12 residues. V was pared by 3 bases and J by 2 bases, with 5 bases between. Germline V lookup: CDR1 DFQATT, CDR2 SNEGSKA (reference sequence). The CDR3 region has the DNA TGCAGTGCTAGGTCCCCTGGAAACACCATATATTTT. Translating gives CSARSPGNTIYF.

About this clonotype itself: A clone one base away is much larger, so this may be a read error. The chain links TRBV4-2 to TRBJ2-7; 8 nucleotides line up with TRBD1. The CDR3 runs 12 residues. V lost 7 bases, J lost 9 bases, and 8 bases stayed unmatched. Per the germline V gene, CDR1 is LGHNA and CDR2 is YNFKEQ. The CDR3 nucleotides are TGTGCCAGCAACTTTACAGGGGGAGGGCAGTACTTC. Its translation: CASNFTGGGQYF.

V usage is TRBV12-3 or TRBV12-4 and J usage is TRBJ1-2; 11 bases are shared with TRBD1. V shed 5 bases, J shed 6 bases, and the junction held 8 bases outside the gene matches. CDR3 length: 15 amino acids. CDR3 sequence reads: CASSPGTGGFHGYTF. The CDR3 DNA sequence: TGTGCCAGCAGTCCTGGGACAGGGGGATTCCATGGCTACACCTTC.

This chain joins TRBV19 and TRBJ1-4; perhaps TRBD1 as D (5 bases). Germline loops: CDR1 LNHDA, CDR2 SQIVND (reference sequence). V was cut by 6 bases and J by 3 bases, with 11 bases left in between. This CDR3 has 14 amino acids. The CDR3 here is CASRRDGSNEKLFF. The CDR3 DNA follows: TGTGCCAGTAGAAGGGACGGCTCTAATGAAAAACTGTTTTTT.

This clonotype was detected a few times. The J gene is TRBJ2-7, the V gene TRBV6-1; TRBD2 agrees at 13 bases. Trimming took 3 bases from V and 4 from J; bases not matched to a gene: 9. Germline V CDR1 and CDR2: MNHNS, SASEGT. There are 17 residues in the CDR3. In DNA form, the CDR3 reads TGTGCCAGCAGTGACCGAGGACTAGCGGGAGTGAGGTACGAGCAGTACTTC. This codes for CASSDRGLAGVRYEQYF.

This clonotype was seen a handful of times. The CDR3 DNA reads TGCAGTGCTAGAGTTGTGGACAGGGTCTCGGATGGCTACACCTTC. Translated, it gives CSARVVDRVSDGYTF. This rearrangement joins TRBV20-1 to TRBJ1-2; TRBD1 agrees at 8 bases. The J segment lost 6 bases and the V segment lost 1 base, leaving 10 bases of the junction unmatched. The CDR3 totals 15 residues. Germline CDR1 reads DFQATT; CDR2 reads SNEGSKA (reference sequence).

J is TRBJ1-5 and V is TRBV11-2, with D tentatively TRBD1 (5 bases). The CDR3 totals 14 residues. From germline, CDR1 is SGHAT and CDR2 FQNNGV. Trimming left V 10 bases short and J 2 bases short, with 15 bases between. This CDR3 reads CAKGARECNQPQHF. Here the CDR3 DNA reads TGTGCCAAAGGCGCCAGGGAATGCAATCAGCCCCAGCATTTT.

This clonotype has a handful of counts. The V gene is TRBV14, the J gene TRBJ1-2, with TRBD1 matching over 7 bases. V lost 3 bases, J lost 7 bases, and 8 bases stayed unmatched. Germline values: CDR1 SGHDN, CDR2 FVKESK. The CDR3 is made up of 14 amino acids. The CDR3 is CASSHDRAMVGYTF. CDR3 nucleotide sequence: TGTGCCAGCAGCCACGACAGGGCCATGGTTGGCTACACCTTC.

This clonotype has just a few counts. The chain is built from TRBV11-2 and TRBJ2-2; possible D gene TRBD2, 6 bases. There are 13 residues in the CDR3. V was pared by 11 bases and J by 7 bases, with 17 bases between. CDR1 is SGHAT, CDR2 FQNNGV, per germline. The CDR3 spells CAAGPPGDGELFF. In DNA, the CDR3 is TGTGCCGCCGGCCCCCCGGGGGACGGGGAGCTGTTTTTT.

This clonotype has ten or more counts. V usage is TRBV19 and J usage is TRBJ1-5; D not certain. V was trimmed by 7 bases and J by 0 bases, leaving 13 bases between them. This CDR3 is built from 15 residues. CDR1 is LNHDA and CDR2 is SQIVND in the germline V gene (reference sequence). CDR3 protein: CASNRHYFSNQPQHF. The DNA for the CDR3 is TGTGCCAGTAACAGACACTATTTTAGCAATCAGCCCCAGCATTTT.

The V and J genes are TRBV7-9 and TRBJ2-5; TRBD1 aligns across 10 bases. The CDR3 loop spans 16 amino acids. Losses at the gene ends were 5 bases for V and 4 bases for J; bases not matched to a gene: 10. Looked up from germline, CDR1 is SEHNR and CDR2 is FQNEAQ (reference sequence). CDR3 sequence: CASSPPGQGFGETQYF. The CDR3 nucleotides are TGTGCCAGCAGCCCACCGGGACAGGGGTTTGGAGAGACCCAGTACTTC.

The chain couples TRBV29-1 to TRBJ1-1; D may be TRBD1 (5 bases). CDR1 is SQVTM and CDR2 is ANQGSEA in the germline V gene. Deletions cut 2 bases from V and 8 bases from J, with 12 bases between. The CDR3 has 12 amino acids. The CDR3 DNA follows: TGCAGCGTTGAAAGCAGGGTAGGCGAAGCTTTCTTT. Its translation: CSVESRVGEAFF.

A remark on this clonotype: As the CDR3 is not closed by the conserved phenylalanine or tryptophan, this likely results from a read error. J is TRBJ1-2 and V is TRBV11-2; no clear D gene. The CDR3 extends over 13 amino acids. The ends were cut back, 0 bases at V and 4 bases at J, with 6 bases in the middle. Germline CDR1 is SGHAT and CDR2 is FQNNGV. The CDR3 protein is CASSLDHSYGYTS. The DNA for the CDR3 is TGTGCCAGCAGCTTAGATCACAGCTATGGCTACACCTCC.

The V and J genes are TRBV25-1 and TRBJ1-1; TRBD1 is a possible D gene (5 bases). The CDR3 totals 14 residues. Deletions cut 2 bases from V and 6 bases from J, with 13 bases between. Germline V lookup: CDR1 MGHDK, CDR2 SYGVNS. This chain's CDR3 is CASSEGGGSPEAFF. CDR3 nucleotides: TGTGCCAGCAGTGAAGGGGGAGGATCGCCTGAAGCTTTCTTT.

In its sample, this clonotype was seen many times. The CDR3 region has the DNA TGTGCCAGCAGTTTGGCGGCAGGGCAGGCGACCTACAATGAGCAGTTCTTC. Its protein product is CASSLAAGQATYNEQFF. This chain uses TRBV28 with TRBJ2-1; tentative D call: TRBD1 (5 bases). The CDR3 consists of 17 residues. V lost 3 bases, J lost 2 bases, and 17 bases lay in between. The germline V gene encodes CDR1 MDHEN and CDR2 SYDVKM.

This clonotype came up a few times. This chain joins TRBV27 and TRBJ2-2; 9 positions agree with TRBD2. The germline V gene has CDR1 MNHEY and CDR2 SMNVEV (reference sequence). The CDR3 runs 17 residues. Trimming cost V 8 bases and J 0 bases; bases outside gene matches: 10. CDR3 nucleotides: TGTGCCAGCCGGCTAATAGCGGGAGACACGAACACCGGGGAGCTGTTTTTT. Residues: CASRLIAGDTNTGELFF.